This TCR beta chain came from a study of cytomegalovirus exposure and HLA in healthy donors. Study conclusions and caveats: It was likely that a cluster of highly shared sequence variants was a sequencing artifact. Most observed TCR sequences were rare, whereas some public TCRs were detected in many donors. In a later analysis, HLA-C alleles had the fewest associated TCRs, DRB1 alleles the most. When a later analysis compared HLA-associated TCR beta chains with equally common others, the HLA-associated chains turned out to be more clonally expanded and to have lower generation probabilities.

A multiplex PCR was run with 60 Vbeta primers and 13 Jbeta primers. Sequencing used immunoSEQ multiplex PCR; TCRdb keeps in-frame clones, though not all of them. The data show more than 85,000 clones, roughly three quarters seen once. Remarks on this clone: The antigen is not known.

The junction had 8 bases not matched to a gene; V was cut back by 5 bases and J by 3 bases. The CDR3 is 16 amino acids. In germline, CDR1 is SGHVS, CDR2 FNYEAQ. This chain connects TRBV7-6 to TRBJ1-4; 8 bases line up with TRBD1. The source material was PBMCs. The origin of this receptor is a female donor in good health and CMV-seronegative. CDR3 loop: CASSQGLQGANEKLFF. In DNA form, the CDR3 reads TGTGCCAGCAGCCAAGGGTTACAGGGGGCTAATGAAAAACTGTTTTTT.